The 23 T cell receptor beta chains given below trace back to one sample, sequenced in a study of blood T cell repertoires in COVID-19. Measured with immunoSEQ multiplex PCR; TCRdb has only the in-frame clones, and not every one. The sample shows around 120,000 clones, around nine tenths of them seen only once. Sequencing was carried out using peripheral blood. These receptors were collected from a man between 45 and 60 years old with acute or convalescent COVID-19.

The chain joins TRBV2 to TRBJ1-2; the D is unclear. Trimming left V 6 bases short and J 0 bases short, with 14 bases between. The CDR3 contains 15 residues. Germline values: CDR1 SNHLY, CDR2 FYNNEI. CDR3 amino acids: CASRRGNPANYGYTF. The CDR3 coding sequence is TGTGCCAGCAGAAGAGGGAACCCAGCTAACTATGGCTACACCTTC.

The rearrangement joins TRBV7-9 to TRBJ1-5; D is perhaps TRBD1 (5 bases). The ends were cut back, 3 bases at V and 0 bases at J, with 9 bases in the middle. Germline V gene sequence: CDR1 SEHNR, CDR2 FQNEAQ (reference sequence). CDR3 length: 15 amino acids. For the CDR3, the DNA is TGTGCCAGCAGCTTGGGGACTTATAGCAATCAGCCCCAGCATTTT. Translating it yields CASSLGTYSNQPQHF.

V and J are TRBV7-9 and TRBJ2-5; 12 bases line up with TRBD2. In germline, CDR1 is SEHNR, CDR2 FQNEAQ (reference sequence). The junction had 7 bases not matched to a gene; V was cut back by 7 bases and J by 4 bases. There are 15 residues in the CDR3. The CDR3 protein is CASTTSGSWGETQYF. The CDR3 DNA reads as TGTGCCAGCACGACTAGCGGGAGCTGGGGAGAGACCCAGTACTTC.

In this sample, this clone turned up many times. This chain connects TRBV6-4 to TRBJ2-3; 10 bases map to TRBD1. Unmatched junction bases numbered 0, after V lost 2 bases and J lost 4 bases. This CDR3 is built from 14 residues. Germline V CDR1 and CDR2: MRHNA, SNTAGT. CDR3 nucleotide sequence: TGTGCCAGCAGTGACGGGACAGGGGCAGATACGCAGTATTTT. Translating it yields CASSDGTGADTQYF.

This rearrangement joins TRBV5-1 to TRBJ2-3; tentative D call: TRBD2 (5 bases). Trimming left V 2 bases short and J 1 base short, with 14 bases between. The CDR3 length is 16 residues. Germline CDR1 SGHRS, CDR2 YFSETQ. The CDR3 loop is CASSFSDVSGTDTQYF. CDR3 nucleotide sequence: TGCGCCAGCAGCTTCTCCGATGTTAGCGGCACAGATACGCAGTATTTT.

The V and J genes are TRBV27 and TRBJ1-4; TRBD1 might be the D (6 bases). V was cut by 5 bases and J by 3 bases, with 13 bases left in between. Germline loops: CDR1 MNHEY, CDR2 SMNVEV (reference sequence). The CDR3 consists of 15 residues. The CDR3 sequence is CASSQPRGPNEKLFF. CDR3 bases: TGTGCCAGCAGTCAACCCAGGGGACCTAATGAAAAACTGTTTTTT.

This chain joins TRBV11-3 and TRBJ2-7; 12 bases map to TRBD2. Losses at the gene ends were 5 bases for V and 4 bases for J; bases not matched to a gene: 3. The germline CDR1 and CDR2 sequences are SGHNT and YENEEA. This CDR3 is 14 amino acids long. CDR3: CASSNLAGGYEQYF. The CDR3 DNA reads TGTGCCAGCAGCAACCTAGCGGGAGGGTACGAGCAGTACTTC.

This chain joins TRBV7-6 and TRBJ2-6, with D possibly being TRBD2 (6 bases). The germline V and J ends were trimmed by 5 bases and 0 bases, with 17 bases remaining between them. Germline CDR1 is SGHVS and CDR2 is FNYEAQ. The CDR3 is 18 residues long. The CDR3 DNA reads as TGTGCCAGCAGCGCCCGGGGGAGTTTGAGCTCTGGGGCCAACGTCCTGACTTTC. Residues: CASSARGSLSSGANVLTF.

This chain connects TRBV5-5 to TRBJ2-6; a possible D gene is TRBD2 (5 bases). CDR1 is SGHKS and CDR2 is YYEKEE in the germline V gene (reference sequence). The CDR3 totals 17 residues. V lost 5 bases and J lost 1, with 16 bases in between. The CDR3 DNA reads TGTGCCAGCAGAGCCGGAAAGGAGCGGTCTGGGGCCAACGTCCTGACTTTC. Translated, it gives CASRAGKERSGANVLTF.

The chain is built from TRBV10-3 and TRBJ2-7; TRBD2 matches at 11 bases. Losses at the gene ends were 5 bases for V and 7 bases for J; bases not matched to a gene: 4. The CDR3 extends over 13 amino acids. Germline V gives CDR1 ENHRY, CDR2 SYGVKD. For the CDR3, the DNA is TGTGCCATCAGTACTAGCGGGAGAGGTGAGCAGTACTTC. Amino acids: CAISTSGRGEQYF.

V usage is TRBV11-2 and J usage is TRBJ2-5, with a possible D match to TRBD2 (5 bases). CDR1 is SGHAT, CDR2 FQNNGV, per germline. Deletions cut 2 bases from V and 10 bases from J, with 14 bases between. There are 13 residues in the CDR3. CDR3 loop: CASSLIPGELQYF. In DNA form, the CDR3 reads TGTGCCAGCAGCTTAATCCCCGGGGAGCTCCAGTACTTC.

This clone showed up just once. The chain joins TRBV5-8 to TRBJ1-2; TRBD1 is a possible D gene (5 bases). Germline assignment: CDR1 SGHTS and CDR2 YDEGEE. The CDR3 sequence is 13 residues long. Trimming pared 0 bases from V and 8 bases from J, leaving 11 bases between. CDR3 nucleotide sequence: TGTGCCAGCAGCTTGGGGCAGGGTGTCGGCTACACCTTC. It translates to CASSLGQGVGYTF.

The CDR3, as DNA: TGTGCCAGCAGCTTAAGGCGGCAGAAAGAGACCCAGTACTTC. Translated, it gives CASSLRRQKETQYF. This sequence joins TRBV13 and TRBJ2-5; D call uncertain. Germline V gene lookup returns CDR1 PRHDT and CDR2 FYEKMQ (reference sequence). There are 14 residues in the CDR3. Trimming pared 2 bases from V and 3 bases from J, leaving 10 bases between.

V and J are TRBV18 and TRBJ2-2, with 7 positions matching TRBD2. Unmatched junction bases numbered 6, after V lost 1 base and J lost 4 bases. CDR1 and CDR2 from the germline V gene are KGHSH and LQKENI. This CDR3 spans 16 amino acids. The CDR3 DNA reads TGTGCCAGCTCACCACAGAAGGGAGGGCTCACCGGGGAGCTGTTTTTT. This codes for CASSPQKGGLTGELFF. The full variable domain, with the rest looked up from reference TRBV18 and TRBJ2-2, is NAGVMQNPRHLVRRRGQEARLRCSPMKGHSHVYWYRQLPEEGLKFMVYLQKENIIDESGMPKERFSAEFPKEGPSILRIQQVVRGDSAAYFCASSPQKGGLTGELFFGEGSRLTVL.

V and J are TRBV27 and TRBJ2-1; 12 nucleotides match TRBD2. The CDR3 is made up of 16 amino acids. The ends lost 6 bases at V and 9 bases at J; junction bases unmatched: 12. Germline assignment: CDR1 MNHEY and CDR2 SMNVEV (reference sequence). In DNA, the CDR3 is TGTGCCAGCAGAATTTTGACTAGCGGGAGATCTGGTGAGCAGTTCTTC. Protein product: CASRILTSGRSGEQFF.

The rearrangement links TRBV5-1 to TRBJ2-1; 7 bases are a match to TRBD2. After removal of 2 bases from V and 7 bases from J, the junction contained 6 bases not matched to a gene. CDR1 and CDR2 (germline): SGHRS, YFSETQ. The CDR3 has 14 amino acids. The CDR3: CASSFRSGINEQFF. As DNA, the CDR3 is TGCGCCAGCAGCTTTAGGAGCGGGATTAATGAGCAGTTCTTC. The full variable domain, its missing parts supplied by reference TRBV5-1 and TRBJ2-1, is KAGVTQTPRYLIKTRGQQVTLSCSPISGHRSVSWYQQTPGQGLQFLFEYFSETQRNKGNFPGRFSGRQFSNSRSEMNVSTLELGDSALYLCASSFRSGINEQFFGPGTRLTVL.

The chain combines TRBV24-1 with TRBJ1-2; 9 nucleotides agree with TRBD1. V shed 3 bases, J shed 5 bases, and the junction held 3 bases outside the gene matches. CDR1 and CDR2 from the germline V gene are KGHDR and SFDVKD. The CDR3 sequence is 14 residues long. CDR3 bases: TGTGCCACCAGTGATCGGGGACAGGGTTATGGCTACACCTTC. Translating gives CATSDRGQGYGYTF.

The CDR3 DNA is TGCGCCAGCAGCTTGGACTCCGGGTCCGGGGAGCTGTTTTTT. Its protein product is CASSLDSGSGELFF. This sequence joins TRBV5-1 and TRBJ2-2; no definite D call. The CDR3 length is 14 residues. In germline, CDR1 is SGHRS, CDR2 YFSETQ. V lost 0 bases to trimming and J lost 6 bases, with 9 bases between them.

This clone has only a few counts. This sequence joins TRBV27 and TRBJ1-1; 7 nucleotides agree with TRBD1. This CDR3 comprises 14 residues. The V and J ends lost 7 bases and 7 bases, in that order; junction bases with no gene match: 12. Per the germline V gene, CDR1 is MNHEY and CDR2 is SMNVEV (reference sequence). The CDR3 loop reads CASIGGQQRNEAFF. Here the CDR3 DNA reads TGTGCCAGCATTGGGGGACAGCAACGAAATGAAGCTTTCTTT.

The genes are TRBV5-1 and TRBJ2-5; 9 bases map to TRBD1. The CDR3 covers 14 residues. V dropped 3 bases and J dropped 4; count of bases not matched to a gene: 4. Germline V CDR1 and CDR2: SGHRS, YFSETQ. CDR3 region: CASSSGTGPETQYF. CDR3 nucleotides: TGCGCCAGCAGCTCCGGGACAGGGCCAGAGACCCAGTACTTC.

The chain couples TRBV10-3 to TRBJ2-7; tentatively, D is TRBD1 (5 bases). Trimming removed 5 bases at V and 2 bases at J, with 10 bases between. CDR3 length: 13 residues. Germline lookup yields CDR1 ENHRY and CDR2 SYGVKD. As DNA, the CDR3 is TGTGCCATCAGTTTGACAGCCACCTACGAGCAGTACTTC. This translates into CAISLTATYEQYF.

This clone was found once. The rearrangement links TRBV5-1 to TRBJ1-4; 9 bases are shared with TRBD1. CDR3 length: 15 amino acids. V trimming: 5 bases; J trimming: 5 bases; junction bases outside the gene matches: 7. Germline V gene sequence: CDR1 SGHRS, CDR2 YFSETQ. This chain's CDR3 is CASSETGGYNEKLFF. Here the CDR3 DNA reads TGCGCCAGCAGTGAAACAGGGGGCTACAATGAAAAACTGTTTTTT. The whole variable domain, filled in from reference TRBV5-1 and TRBJ1-4, reads KAGVTQTPRYLIKTRGQQVTLSCSPISGHRSVSWYQQTPGQGLQFLFEYFSETQRNKGNFPGRFSGRQFSNSRSEMNVSTLELGDSALYLCASSETGGYNEKLFFGSGTQLSVL.

The chain has TRBV6-5 and TRBJ2-7; 10 nucleotides align to TRBD1. The germline CDR1 and CDR2 sequences are MNHEY and SVGAGI. V trimming: 10 bases; J trimming: 6 bases; junction bases outside the gene matches: 12. The CDR3 contains 14 residues. The CDR3, as DNA: TGTGCCACAGGACAGGGGGGCAGTACCGGCGAGCAGTACTTC. Translating gives CATGQGGSTGEQYF.